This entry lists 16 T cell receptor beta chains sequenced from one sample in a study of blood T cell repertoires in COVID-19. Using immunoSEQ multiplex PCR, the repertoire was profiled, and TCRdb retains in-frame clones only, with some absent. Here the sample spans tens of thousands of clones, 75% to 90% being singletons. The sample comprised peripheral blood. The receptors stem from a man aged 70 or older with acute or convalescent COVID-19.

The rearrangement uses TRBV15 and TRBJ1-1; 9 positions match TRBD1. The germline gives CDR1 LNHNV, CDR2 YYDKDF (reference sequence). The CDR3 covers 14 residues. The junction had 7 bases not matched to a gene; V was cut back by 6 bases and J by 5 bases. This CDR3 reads CATSAGTGYTEAFF. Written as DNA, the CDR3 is TGTGCCACCAGTGCTGGGACAGGGTATACTGAAGCTTTCTTT.

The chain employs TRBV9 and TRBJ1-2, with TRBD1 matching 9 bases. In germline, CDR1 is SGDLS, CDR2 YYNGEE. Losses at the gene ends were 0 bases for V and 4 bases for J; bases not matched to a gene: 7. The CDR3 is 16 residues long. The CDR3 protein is CASSVGGDRALYGYTF. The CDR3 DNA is TGTGCCAGCAGCGTAGGGGGGGACAGGGCCCTCTATGGCTACACCTTC.

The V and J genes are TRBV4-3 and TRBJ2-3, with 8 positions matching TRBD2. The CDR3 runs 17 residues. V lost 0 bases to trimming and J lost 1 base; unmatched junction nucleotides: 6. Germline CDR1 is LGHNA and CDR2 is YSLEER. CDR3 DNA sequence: TGCGCCAGCAGCCAAGAAGCGAGCGGGAGTGGCACAGATACGCAGTATTTT. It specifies CASSQEASGSGTDTQYF.

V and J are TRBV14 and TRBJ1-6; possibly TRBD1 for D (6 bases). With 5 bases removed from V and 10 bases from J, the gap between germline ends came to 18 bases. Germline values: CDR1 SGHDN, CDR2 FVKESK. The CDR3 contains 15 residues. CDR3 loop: CASSAGAKTKSPLHF. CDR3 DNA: TGTGCCAGCAGCGCGGGGGCGAAGACGAAGTCACCCCTCCACTTT.

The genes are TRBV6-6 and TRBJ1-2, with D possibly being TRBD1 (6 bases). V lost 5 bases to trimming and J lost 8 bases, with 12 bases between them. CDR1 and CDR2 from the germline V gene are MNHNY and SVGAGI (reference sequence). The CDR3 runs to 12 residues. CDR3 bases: TGTGCCAGCAGTAGCACAGGGTGGGGCTACACCTTC. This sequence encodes CASSSTGWGYTF.

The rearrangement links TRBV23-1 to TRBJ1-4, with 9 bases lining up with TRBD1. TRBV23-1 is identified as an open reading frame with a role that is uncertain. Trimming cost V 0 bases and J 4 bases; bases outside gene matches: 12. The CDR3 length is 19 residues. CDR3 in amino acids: CASSQSGWTGENGNEKLFF. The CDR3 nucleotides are TGCGCCAGCAGTCAATCGGGGTGGACAGGGGAGAATGGTAATGAAAAACTGTTTTTT.

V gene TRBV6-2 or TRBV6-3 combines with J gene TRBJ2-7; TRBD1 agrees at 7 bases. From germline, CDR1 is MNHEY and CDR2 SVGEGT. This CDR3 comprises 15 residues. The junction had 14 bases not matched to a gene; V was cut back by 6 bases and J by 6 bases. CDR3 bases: TGTGCCAGCAGCTCAAGACAGGGAAGGGAAGGCGAGCAGTACTTC. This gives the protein CASSSRQGREGEQYF.

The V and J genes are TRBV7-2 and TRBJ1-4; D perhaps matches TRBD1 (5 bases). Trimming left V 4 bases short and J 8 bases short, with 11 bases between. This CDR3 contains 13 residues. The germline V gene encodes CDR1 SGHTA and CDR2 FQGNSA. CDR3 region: CASSSWGGEKLFF. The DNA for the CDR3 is TGTGCCAGCAGCTCGTGGGGCGGAGAAAAACTGTTTTTT.

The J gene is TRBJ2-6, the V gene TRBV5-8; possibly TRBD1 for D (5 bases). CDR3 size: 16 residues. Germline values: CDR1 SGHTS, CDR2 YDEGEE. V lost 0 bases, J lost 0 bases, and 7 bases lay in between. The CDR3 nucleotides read TGTGCCAGCAGCTTGGGGGGCGGCTCTGGGGCCAACGTCCTGACTTTC. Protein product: CASSLGGGSGANVLTF.

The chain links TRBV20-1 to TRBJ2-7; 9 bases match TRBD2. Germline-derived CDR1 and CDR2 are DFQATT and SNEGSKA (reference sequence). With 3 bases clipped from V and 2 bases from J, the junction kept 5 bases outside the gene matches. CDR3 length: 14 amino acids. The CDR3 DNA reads TGCAGTGCTAGTGTAGCGGGAGCTACCTACGAGCAGTACTTC. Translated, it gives CSASVAGATYEQYF.

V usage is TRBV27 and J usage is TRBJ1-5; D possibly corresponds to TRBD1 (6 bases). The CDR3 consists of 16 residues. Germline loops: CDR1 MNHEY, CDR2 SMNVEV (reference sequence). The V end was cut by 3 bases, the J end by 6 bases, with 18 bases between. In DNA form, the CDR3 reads TGTGCCAGCAGTTTGAATCTACAGGGAGCCAGTCAGCCCCAGCATTTT. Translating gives CASSLNLQGASQPQHF.

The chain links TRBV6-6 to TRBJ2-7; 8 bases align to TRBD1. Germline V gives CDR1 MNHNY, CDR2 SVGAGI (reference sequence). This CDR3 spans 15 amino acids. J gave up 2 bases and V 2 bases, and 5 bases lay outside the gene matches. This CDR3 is CASSYRTGPTYEQYF. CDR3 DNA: TGTGCCAGCAGTTACCGGACAGGGCCAACCTACGAGCAGTACTTC.

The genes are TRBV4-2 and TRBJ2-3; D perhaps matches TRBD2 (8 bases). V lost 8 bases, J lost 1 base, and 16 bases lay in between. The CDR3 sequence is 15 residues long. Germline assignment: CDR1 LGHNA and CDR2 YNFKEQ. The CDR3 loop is CASRTGGGGTDTQYF. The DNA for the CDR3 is TGTGCCAGCCGAACGGGAGGGGGCGGCACAGATACGCAGTATTTT.

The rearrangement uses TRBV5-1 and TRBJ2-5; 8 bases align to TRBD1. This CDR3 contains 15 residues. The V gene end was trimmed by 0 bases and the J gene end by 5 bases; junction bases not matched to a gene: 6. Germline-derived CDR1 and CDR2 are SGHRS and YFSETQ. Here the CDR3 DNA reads TGCGCCAGCAGCTTGGCAGGACAGGGAGCGGAGACCCAGTACTTC. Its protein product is CASSLAGQGAETQYF. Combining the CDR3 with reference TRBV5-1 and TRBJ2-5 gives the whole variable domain KAGVTQTPRYLIKTRGQQVTLSCSPISGHRSVSWYQQTPGQGLQFLFEYFSETQRNKGNFPGRFSGRQFSNSRSEMNVSTLELGDSALYLCASSLAGQGAETQYFGPGTRLLVL.

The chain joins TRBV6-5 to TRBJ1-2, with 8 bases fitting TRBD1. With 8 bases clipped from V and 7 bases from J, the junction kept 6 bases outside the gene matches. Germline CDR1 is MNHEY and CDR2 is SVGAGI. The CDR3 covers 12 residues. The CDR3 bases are TGTGCCAGCTCTACAGGGGGATTTGGCTACACCTTC. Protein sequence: CASSTGGFGYTF.

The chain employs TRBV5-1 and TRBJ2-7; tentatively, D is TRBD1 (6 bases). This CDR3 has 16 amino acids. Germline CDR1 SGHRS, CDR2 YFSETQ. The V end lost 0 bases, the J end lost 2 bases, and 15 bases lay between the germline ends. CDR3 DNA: TGCGCCAGCAGCTTGGGTTTCGACAGGTATCCCTACGAGCAGTACTTC. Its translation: CASSLGFDRYPYEQYF.